This T cell receptor beta chain was identified during a study of cytomegalovirus exposure and HLA in healthy donors. Regarding the study as a whole: In vitro work confirmed that a few CMV-associated chains recognize CMV antigens. Associated with cytomegalovirus, according to the listing, were 150 to 200 TCR beta chains. TCR clusters originating in the first cohort tended to co-occur in the 120 validation repertoires, according to a later analysis.

The CDR3 has 14 residues. Looked up from germline, CDR1 is KGHSH and CDR2 is LQKENI. Trimming pared 4 bases from V and 0 bases from J, leaving 9 bases between. This table comes from immunoSEQ multiplex PCR, and its TCRdb copy is limited to in-frame clones, with some not included. The table lists some 130,000 clones, 70% to 85% of them singletons. Notes on this clone: What it binds is unknown.

The sequencing sample was made of PBMCs. The TCR originated in a man aged 25-45 years in good health and CMV-seropositive. The rearrangement links TRBV18 to TRBJ2-5; possible D gene TRBD1, 6 bases. CDR3 sequence reads: CASSRPGDQETQYF. CDR3 nucleotide sequence: TGTGCCAGCTCACGCCCAGGGGACCAAGAGACCCAGTACTTC. The variable domain in full, with the rest retrieved from reference TRBV18 and TRBJ2-5, is NAGVMQNPRHLVRRRGQEARLRCSPMKGHSHVYWYRQLPEEGLKFMVYLQKENIIDESGMPKERFSAEFPKEGPSILRIQQVVRGDSAAYFCASSRPGDQETQYFGPGTRLLVL.